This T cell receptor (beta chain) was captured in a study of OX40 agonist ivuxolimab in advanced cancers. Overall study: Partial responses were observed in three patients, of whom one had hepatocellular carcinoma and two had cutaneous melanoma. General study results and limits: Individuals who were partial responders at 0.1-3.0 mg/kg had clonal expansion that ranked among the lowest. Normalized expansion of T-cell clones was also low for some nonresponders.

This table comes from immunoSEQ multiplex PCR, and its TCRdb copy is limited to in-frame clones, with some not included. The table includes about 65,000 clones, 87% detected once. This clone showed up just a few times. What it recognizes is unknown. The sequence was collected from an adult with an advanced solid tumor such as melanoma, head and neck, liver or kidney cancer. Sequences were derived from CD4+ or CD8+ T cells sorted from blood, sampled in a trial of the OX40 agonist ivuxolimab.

CDR3 sequence (DNA): TGTGCCTACCATTCAACTGAAGCTTTCTTT. Protein: CAYHSTEAFF. The chain combines TRBV30 with TRBJ1-1; D gene unclear. The V end lost 7 bases, the J end lost 5 bases, and 8 bases lay between the germline ends. The CDR3 loop spans 10 amino acids. Germline assignment: CDR1 GTSNPN and CDR2 SVGIG (reference sequence).